This T cell receptor (beta chain) was documented in a study of T cells after yellow fever vaccination. For TCR, cDNA came from 5'RACE template switching, which added a universal primer site and UMIs. TCRdb independently ran MiXCR on the 5' RACE reads; one entry per CDR3 protein. The sample records under 50,000 distinct CDR3 sequences, 5% to 7% being singletons. Study-level points and caveats: Clones that expanded after primary vaccination mostly reappeared after the booster (roughly 97% CD4, 70% to 90% CD8).

This clonotype was recorded many times. The CDR3 extends over 15 amino acids. CDR1 is MNHEY and CDR2 is SMNVEV in the germline V gene (reference sequence). V dropped 2 bases and J dropped 3 bases, with 11 bases sitting between them. This TCR was recovered from a man between 25 and 39 years old who received the YFV17D yellow fever vaccine. The source was PBMCs, either bulk or a sorted T-cell subset (CD4+, CD8+, memory, or dextramer-sorted; not recorded which), collected 45 days after the yellow fever booster vaccination. The chain carries TRBV27 and TRBJ1-5; D is unresolved. CDR3: CASSLGVSSNQPQHF. The CDR3 DNA reads TGTGCCAGCAGTTTAGGGGTTTCATCCAATCAGCCCCAGCATTTT.